A single count supports the clone carrying this TCR beta chain. This entry comes from a study of blood T cell repertoires in COVID-19. Study as a whole: Recovered Cohort 3 donors showed two negative PCRs, clearance, or symptom resolution. Acute-phase and convalescent COVID-19 samples originated in the United States, Italy and Spain.

The CDR3 runs 15 residues. Germline CDR1 is SGHNT and CDR2 is YENEEA. With V trimmed by 3 bases and J by 2 bases, 4 bases remained unmatched. In the authors' workflow: The authors estimated nucleated cell counts from reference gene primer amplification. This table comes from immunoSEQ multiplex PCR, and its TCRdb copy is limited to in-frame clones, with some not included. Clonal size and the V and J genes are those of that table, whereas D and trimming came from the DNA. Among 200,000 to 250,000 clones, around 85% were seen once, and the ten largest hold 3% to 3.5%. Allocation to cohorts depended on clinical history reported by the participants.

This sequence originates from a woman between 45 and 60 years old in a cohort exposed to, infected with or recovered from COVID-19 (not recorded which). Input material: PBMCs or T cells enriched from blood (not recorded which). The chain carries TRBV11-3 and TRBJ2-7; TRBD1 matches at 10 bases. The CDR3 DNA reads TGTGCCAGCAGCTTTGCGGGACAGGGGACCTACGAGCAGTACTTC. This encodes CASSFAGQGTYEQYF.